A single sample is the source of the 12 T cell receptor beta chains below, sequenced in a study of Graves' ophthalmopathy and Graves' hyperthyroidism. Amplification from RNA transcripts yielded the TCR beta CDR3 regions. RT-PCR was first run with HTBI primers, then multiplex PCR in a second round. From the multiplex PCR reads, TCRdb called clonotypes with MiXCR, one entry per CDR3 protein. The sample has roughly 1.1 million distinct CDR3 sequences, 35% to 45% seen once. Sequenced: peripheral blood or thyroid tissue (not recorded which). Source of these receptors: an adult man with Graves' hyperthyroidism.

This clonotype has a count of ten or more. This chain uses TRBV20-1 with TRBJ2-5; TRBD1 matches at 10 bases. The CDR3 contains 15 residues. CDR1 is DFQATT, CDR2 SNEGSKA, per germline (reference sequence). J lost 4 bases, V lost 6 bases, and 11 bases had no gene match. The CDR3 bases are TGCAGTGCACCGCAGGACAGGGGGTCCGGAGAGACCCAGTACTTC. Translating it yields CSAPQDRGSGETQYF.

This clonotype has just one count. This sequence may be a read error, since a much larger clone differs from it by one base. The gene calls are TRBV20-1 and TRBJ2-5, with TRBD1 identical over 10 bases. J was trimmed by 13 bases and V by 2 bases; bases with no gene match: 10. This CDR3 has 13 residues. CDR1 and CDR2 (germline): DFQATT, SNEGSKA (reference sequence). The CDR3 DNA reads as TGCAGTGCTAGACTGGGACAGGGGTTTCAGCGGTACTTC. Translation: CSARLGQGFQRYF.

This clonotype was seen at least ten times. The rearrangement joins TRBV4-3 to TRBJ1-1; D is unresolved. The V end was cut by 0 bases, the J end by 5 bases, with 4 bases between. The CDR3 has 12 amino acids. Germline V gives CDR1 LGHNA, CDR2 YSLEER. The DNA of the CDR3 is TGCGCCAGCAGCCAAGATCATACTGAAGCTTTCTTT. Its protein is CASSQDHTEAFF.

The sample holds a few counts of this clonotype. The chain combines TRBV2 with TRBJ1-2; D gene uncertain. This CDR3 has 12 residues. Trimming took 9 bases from V and 0 from J, leaving 8 bases between them. In germline, CDR1 is SNHLY, CDR2 FYNNEI. The CDR3 reads CASDIANYGYTF. Here the CDR3 DNA reads TGTGCCAGTGACATAGCTAACTATGGCTACACCTTC.

This clonotype was observed at least ten times. The chain employs TRBV5-1 and TRBJ2-7; no firm D call. The CDR3 contains 14 residues. V lost 4 bases, J lost 0 bases, and 11 bases lay in between. Germline V lookup: CDR1 SGHRS, CDR2 YFSETQ. The CDR3 bases are TGCGCCAGCAGCGTGAAACAGAGCTCCTACGAGCAGTACTTC. Protein: CASSVKQSSYEQYF.

This clonotype has more than one count but fewer than ten. The chain links TRBV6-5 to TRBJ1-2, with D perhaps matching TRBD1 (6 bases). The CDR3 spans 15 residues. Trimming removed 3 bases at V and 0 bases at J, with 11 bases between. Germline V gene data show CDR1 as MNHEY and CDR2 as SVGAGI. DNA for the CDR3: TGTGCCAGCAGTTATGGGGCAGGGGCTAACTATGGCTACACCTTC. This translates into CASSYGAGANYGYTF.

The V and J genes are TRBV24-1 and TRBJ2-5; perhaps TRBD1 as D (6 bases). The closer fit of TRBJ2-1 to the DNA end suggests the J call may be wrong. Germline V lookup: CDR1 KGHDR, CDR2 SFDVKD. This CDR3 spans 14 amino acids. The CDR3 sequence: CATSEDSSWNEQFF. The CDR3 nucleotides are TGTGCCACCAGCGAGGACAGCTCGTGGAATGAGCAGTTCTTC.

This clonotype was detected many times. V and J are TRBV7-2 and TRBJ2-2; TRBD1 aligns across 10 bases. The junction had 5 bases not matched to a gene; V was cut back by 4 bases and J by 3 bases. Germline CDR1 reads SGHTA; CDR2 reads FQGNSA. This CDR3 is 16 amino acids long. The CDR3 DNA reads TGTGCCAGCAGCTCATCCGGGACAGGGGACACCGGGGAGCTGTTTTTT. As protein: CASSSSGTGDTGELFF.

J is TRBJ2-7 and V is TRBV19; 9 nucleotides match TRBD1. J lost 5 bases, V lost 5 bases, and 10 bases had no gene match. The CDR3 is 15 amino acids. Per germline, CDR1 LNHDA and CDR2 SQIVND (reference sequence). The CDR3 loop reads CASSLVGTGLNEQYF. The DNA for the CDR3 is TGTGCCAGTAGTCTCGTCGGGACAGGGCTAAACGAGCAGTACTTC.

The rearrangement uses TRBV7-9 and TRBJ1-3; TRBD1 is a possible D gene (5 bases). V was trimmed by 6 bases and J by 2 bases, leaving 14 bases between them. The germline V gene encodes CDR1 SEHNR and CDR2 FQNEAQ (reference sequence). The CDR3 is made up of 15 amino acids. The CDR3 region is CASRAGFWPGNTIYF. The CDR3 bases are TGTGCCAGCAGAGCAGGGTTTTGGCCTGGAAACACCATATATTTT.

This CDR3 is CASSGRGAGEETQYF. CDR3 DNA sequence: TGTGCCAGCAGCGGCCGAGGGGCAGGGGAAGAGACCCAGTACTTC. The chain combines TRBV10-3 with TRBJ2-5, with a weak D call TRBD1 (6 bases). The CDR3 runs 15 residues. The V gene lost 10 bases and the J gene lost 3 bases, with 21 bases spanning the gap. From germline, CDR1 is ENHRY and CDR2 SYGVKD.

This clonotype was detected ten times or more. This sequence joins TRBV19 and TRBJ1-1; D possibly corresponds to TRBD1 (5 bases). CDR3 length equals 14 residues. Germline CDR1 is LNHDA and CDR2 is SQIVND (reference sequence). Trimming removed 5 bases at V and 2 bases at J, with 12 bases between. CDR3 sequence: CASSHRGSNTEAFF. CDR3 in DNA: TGTGCCAGTAGTCACCGGGGGTCCAACACTGAAGCTTTCTTT. Together with reference TRBV19 and TRBJ1-1, the CDR3 gives the full variable domain: DGGITQSPKYLFRKEGQNVTLSCEQNLNHDAMYWYRQDPGQGLRLIYYSQIVNDFQKGDIAEGYSVSREKKESFPLTVTSAQKNPTAFYLCASSHRGSNTEAFFGQGTRLTVV.